This T cell receptor (beta chain) was retrieved from a study of T-cell reconstitution after alpha-beta-depleted transplantation in children. As it was prepared, the TCRbeta library received unique molecular identifiers. TCRdb called the PCR reads again in MiXCR, with one record for every CDR3 protein. The repertoire has around 680,000 distinct CDR3 sequences, 16% of them found once; the top ten carry approximately 1%. The CDR3 has 13 residues. The germline V and J ends were trimmed by 5 bases and 12 bases, with 17 bases remaining between them. The germline V gene has CDR1 MGHDK and CDR2 SYGVNS. This clonotype showed up just a few times.

The sequence derives from a human donor who donated a stem cell graft to a child with acute myeloid leukemia. The starting material was PBMCs from the stem cell graft donor, obtained from the stem cell graft. The genes are TRBV25-1 and TRBJ2-1; D is perhaps TRBD2 (5 bases). The CDR3 loop is CASSSAAGGGQFF. The CDR3 region has the DNA TGTGCCAGCAGTTCCGCCGCAGGAGGTGGGCAGTTCTTC.